This passage covers 27 T cell receptor beta chains from one sample sequenced in a study of T cell responses to AZD1222 COVID-19 vaccine. This table comes from immunoSEQ multiplex PCR, and its TCRdb copy is limited to in-frame clones, with some not included. The sample consists of roughly 35,000 clones, about four fifths of them appearing once. Material: peripheral blood, obtained 28 days after the second AZD1222 dose. Receptor source: an adult who received the AZD1222 COVID-19 vaccine.

This rearrangement joins TRBV19 to TRBJ1-4; tentative D call: TRBD1 (5 bases). The CDR3 covers 15 residues. The V gene's germline CDR1 is LNHDA and CDR2 SQIVND (reference sequence). Trimming took 3 bases from V and 7 from J, leaving 15 bases between them. The CDR3 nucleotides are TGTGCCAGTAGTATTGGGTCAGTCGGGGGTGAAAAACTGTTTTTT. It encodes CASSIGSVGGEKLFF. Full variable domain (rest looked up from reference TRBV19 and TRBJ1-4): DGGITQSPKYLFRKEGQNVTLSCEQNLNHDAMYWYRQDPGQGLRLIYYSQIVNDFQKGDIAEGYSVSREKKESFPLTVTSAQKNPTAFYLCASSIGSVGGEKLFFGSGTQLSVL.

V gene TRBV5-1 combines with J gene TRBJ1-2; D gene unclear. This CDR3 has 16 amino acids. Germline V lookup: CDR1 SGHRS, CDR2 YFSETQ. Trimming cost V 3 bases and J 2 bases, with 17 bases left between them. CDR3 loop: CASSSQKGQDNYGYTF. The CDR3 region has the DNA TGCGCCAGCAGCTCCCAAAAGGGCCAAGACAACTATGGCTACACCTTC.

The chain uses TRBV7-8 and TRBJ2-6; TRBD1 is a possible D gene (6 bases). CDR1 is SGHVS and CDR2 is FQNEAQ in the germline V gene. This CDR3 has 18 amino acids. The ends were cut back, 3 bases at V and 0 bases at J, with 15 bases in the middle. The CDR3 spells CASSFRAGVSSGANVLTF. In nucleotides, the CDR3 is TGTGCCAGCAGCTTTCGGGCAGGGGTGTCCTCTGGGGCCAACGTCCTGACTTTC.

V and J are TRBV6-5 and TRBJ1-1; TRBD1 is a possible D gene (6 bases). The CDR3 covers 13 residues. V shed 7 bases and J shed 6 bases, with 15 bases lying between them. From germline, CDR1 is MNHEY and CDR2 SVGAGI. CDR3 region: CASMEGGRPEAFF. CDR3 nucleotide sequence: TGTGCCAGCATGGAGGGGGGGCGGCCTGAAGCTTTCTTT.

V gene TRBV28 combines with J gene TRBJ1-2; weak D call: TRBD1 (5 bases). V lost 5 bases and J lost 7, with 11 bases in between. The germline gives CDR1 MDHEN, CDR2 SYDVKM. This CDR3 spans 12 amino acids. For the CDR3, the DNA is TGTGCCAGCAGTCGACAGCCGGGTGGCTACACCTTC. This sequence encodes CASSRQPGGYTF.

This chain uses TRBV5-1 with TRBJ1-1; TRBD1 might be the D (5 bases). Germline V gene sequence: CDR1 SGHRS, CDR2 YFSETQ. The CDR3 consists of 16 residues. V lost 0 bases and J 1 base, leaving 13 bases between the germline ends. The CDR3 loop is CASSLGGRVGNTEAFF. The CDR3 DNA sequence: TGCGCCAGCAGCTTGGGAGGCAGGGTGGGGAACACTGAAGCTTTCTTT.

This clone was recorded once. This chain uses TRBV24-1 with TRBJ1-5; D is unclear. Deletions cut 5 bases from V and 0 bases from J, with 7 bases between. The CDR3 is made up of 14 amino acids. CDR1 is KGHDR, CDR2 SFDVKD, per germline. CDR3 nucleotide sequence: TGTGCCACCAGTGTACAGTATAGCAATCAGCCCCAGCATTTT. This translates into CATSVQYSNQPQHF.

The chain employs TRBV13 and TRBJ2-2; D remains ambiguous. This CDR3 spans 17 amino acids. Germline loops: CDR1 PRHDT, CDR2 FYEKMQ (reference sequence). V lost 4 bases and J lost 4, with 19 bases in between. The DNA of the CDR3 is TGTGCCAGCAGCTCCCGCACTCTAGTCGTGGGCACCGGGGAGCTGTTTTTT. This translates into CASSSRTLVVGTGELFF.

The chain links TRBV6-2 or TRBV6-3 to TRBJ1-2; D might be TRBD1 (6 bases). The CDR3 is made up of 13 amino acids. From germline, CDR1 is MNHEY and CDR2 SVGEGT. Trimming removed 4 bases at V and 5 bases at J, with 11 bases between. The CDR3 DNA is TGTGCCAGCAGTTCCGTGAGGGGGTATGGCTACACCTTC. Translating gives CASSSVRGYGYTF.

The V call is TRBV6-1, the J call TRBJ1-3; no clear D gene. V lost 0 bases to trimming and J lost 4 bases, with 13 bases between them. CDR1 is MNHNS, CDR2 SASEGT, per germline. The CDR3 loop spans 16 amino acids. CDR3: CASSEARGRLGNTIYF. In DNA, the CDR3 is TGTGCCAGCAGTGAAGCGCGAGGCAGGCTGGGAAACACCATATATTTT.

Concerning this clone: The junction differs from germline at one of its ends, possibly a read error. The CDR3 reads CASRFQEYTEAFF. DNA for the CDR3: TGTGCCAGCCGCTTCCAAGAGTACACTGAAGCTTTCTTT. This chain connects TRBV7-2 to TRBJ1-1; no clear D gene. CDR1 and CDR2 (germline): SGHTA, FQGNSA. This CDR3 has 13 residues.

This chain links TRBV12-5 with TRBJ2-7; 8 bases are shared with TRBD1. Trimming cost V 6 bases and J 1 base; bases outside gene matches: 2. Per the germline V gene, CDR1 is LGHNT and CDR2 is FRNRAP. CDR3 length equals 13 residues. The CDR3 DNA reads as TGTGCTAGTGGGACAGGGGAATCCTACGAGCAGTACTTC. This gives the protein CASGTGESYEQYF.

The rearrangement joins TRBV3-1 (or the pseudogene TRBV3-2) to TRBJ2-3; 8 bases align to TRBD2. With 5 bases clipped from V and 13 bases from J, the junction kept 5 bases outside the gene matches. The CDR3 consists of 11 residues. Germline V lookup: CDR1 LGHDT, CDR2 YNNKEL (reference sequence). The CDR3 is CASSAGLGEYF. CDR3 bases: TGTGCCAGCAGCGCGGGACTAGGGGAGTATTTT.

The chain uses TRBV27 and TRBJ2-7; 8 bases line up with TRBD1. Trimming took 5 bases from V and 9 from J; bases not matched to a gene: 12. Germline V gives CDR1 MNHEY, CDR2 SMNVEV (reference sequence). The CDR3 covers 14 residues. The CDR3 is CASSPPSTGARQYV. For the CDR3, the DNA is TGTGCCAGCAGTCCACCTTCGACAGGGGCTCGGCAGTACGTC.

This clone has a handful of counts. The V call is TRBV7-2, the J call TRBJ1-5, with a weak D call TRBD1 (6 bases). The V end was cut by 2 bases, the J end by 7 bases, with 15 bases between. This CDR3 is 15 amino acids long. CDR1 and CDR2 from the germline V gene are SGHTA and FQGNSA. CDR3 nucleotides: TGTGCCAGCAGCTTACGCAGGGGAAGAGAGCAGCCCCAGCATTTT. Translation gives CASSLRRGREQPQHF.

In DNA, the CDR3 is TGCGCCAGCAGTACGGTGGTGAAGTCCACGGGCAATGAGCAGTTCTTC. Protein sequence: CASSTVVKSTGNEQFF. V gene TRBV5-1 combines with J gene TRBJ2-1; D gene unclear. In germline, CDR1 is SGHRS, CDR2 YFSETQ. This CDR3 spans 16 amino acids. V lost 5 bases and J 6 bases, leaving 21 bases between the germline ends. Variable domain in full (rest from reference TRBV5-1 and TRBJ2-1): KAGVTQTPRYLIKTRGQQVTLSCSPISGHRSVSWYQQTPGQGLQFLFEYFSETQRNKGNFPGRFSGRQFSNSRSEMNVSTLELGDSALYLCASSTVVKSTGNEQFFGPGTRLTVL.

CDR3 nucleotides: TGTGCCAGCAGCTTAGCGAAAGGCTCTGGGGCCAACGTCCTGACTTTC. This translates into CASSLAKGSGANVLTF. The chain joins TRBV7-9 to TRBJ2-6, with D uncertain. The germline V gene has CDR1 SEHNR and CDR2 FQNEAQ (reference sequence). V was pared by 0 bases and J by 0 bases, with 6 bases between. The CDR3 is 16 amino acids.

A single count supports this clone. The V call is TRBV12-3 or TRBV12-4, the J call TRBJ2-1, with D perhaps matching TRBD1 (6 bases). Between the trimmed V and J ends, which lost 4 bases and 8 bases, there was a span of 9 bases. The CDR3 runs 12 residues. CDR3 amino acids: CASSSRGYEQFF. CDR3 sequence (DNA): TGTGCCAGCAGTTCCAGGGGCTATGAGCAGTTCTTC.

V and J are TRBV7-2 and TRBJ2-5, with 7 positions matching TRBD2. Looked up from germline, CDR1 is SGHTA and CDR2 is FQGNSA. The CDR3 has 12 residues. V dropped 7 bases and J dropped 11; count of bases not matched to a gene: 10. The CDR3 DNA reads as TGTGCCAGCACGACACCGGGACTAACACAGTACTTC. This translates into CASTTPGLTQYF.

The rearrangement joins TRBV6-5 to TRBJ1-2; D unclear. The CDR3 runs to 13 residues. Trimming took off 4 bases at V and 8 bases at J, with 14 bases between the two ends. Germline CDR1 MNHEY, CDR2 SVGAGI. CDR3 sequence: CASSWTLGPGYTF. DNA for the CDR3: TGTGCCAGCAGTTGGACTCTTGGGCCCGGCTACACCTTC.

V is TRBV5-1 and J is TRBJ1-2; TRBD1 might be the D (6 bases). Germline V gives CDR1 SGHRS, CDR2 YFSETQ. CDR3 length: 13 residues. V was clipped by 4 bases and J by 4 bases, with 11 bases between them. The CDR3 coding sequence is TGCGCCAGCAGCCACAGGGAGGGCTATGGCTACACCTTC. Translated: CASSHREGYGYTF.

This chain links TRBV5-1 with TRBJ1-2; weak D call: TRBD1 (6 bases). The germline V and J ends were trimmed by 4 bases and 0 bases, with 10 bases remaining between them. Germline-derived CDR1 and CDR2 are SGHRS and YFSETQ. CDR3 length: 14 residues. CDR3 DNA sequence: TGCGCCAGCAGCCCACAGGGCGCTAACTATGGCTACACCTTC. This sequence encodes CASSPQGANYGYTF.

This chain links TRBV6-5 with TRBJ1-1; D call uncertain. In germline, CDR1 is MNHEY, CDR2 SVGAGI. The ends were cut back, 6 bases at V and 0 bases at J, with 11 bases in the middle. This CDR3 contains 14 residues. CDR3 loop: CASSLAELNTEAFF. CDR3 nucleotides: TGTGCCAGCAGCCTGGCGGAACTGAACACTGAAGCTTTCTTT.

The chain carries TRBV9 and TRBJ2-2; 8 bases fit TRBD2. Germline-derived CDR1 and CDR2 are SGDLS and YYNGEE. The CDR3 has 16 residues. Trimming at V came to 4 bases and at J to 4 bases, leaving 9 bases not matched to a gene. The CDR3 nucleotides read TGTGCCAGCAGCCCCCGAAGCGGGAGCGCCACCGGGGAGCTGTTTTTT. It is translated as CASSPRSGSATGELFF.

The J gene is TRBJ1-2, the V gene TRBV6-7, with D possibly matching TRBD1 (6 bases). TRBV6-7 is noted as an ORF with a role that remains uncertain. The CDR3 runs to 14 residues. V was clipped by 5 bases and J by 4 bases, with 14 bases between them. CDR3 coding DNA: TGTGCCAGCAGTCTCCCGGGGGCACTCTATGGCTACACCTTC. Residues: CASSLPGALYGYTF.

A few counts support this clone. The CDR3 loop reads CASSLRRGDYPTSQYV. The DNA for the CDR3 is TGTGCCAGCAGTTTACGGAGGGGGGACTACCCTACGAGTCAGTACGTC. The genes are TRBV28 and TRBJ2-7, with D tentatively TRBD2 (7 bases). The CDR3 has 16 residues. CDR1 is MDHEN and CDR2 is SYDVKM in the germline V gene. V dropped 2 bases and J dropped 10 bases, with 24 bases sitting between them.

The chain carries TRBV7-2 and TRBJ2-5; maybe TRBD1 (5 bases). Germline values: CDR1 SGHTA, CDR2 FQGNSA. V was clipped by 1 base and J by 6 bases, with 12 bases between them. The length of the CDR3 is 14 residues. The CDR3 DNA sequence: TGTGCCAGCAGCTTAGGTTTGGGGCGACAGACCCAGTACTTC. It specifies CASSLGLGRQTQYF.